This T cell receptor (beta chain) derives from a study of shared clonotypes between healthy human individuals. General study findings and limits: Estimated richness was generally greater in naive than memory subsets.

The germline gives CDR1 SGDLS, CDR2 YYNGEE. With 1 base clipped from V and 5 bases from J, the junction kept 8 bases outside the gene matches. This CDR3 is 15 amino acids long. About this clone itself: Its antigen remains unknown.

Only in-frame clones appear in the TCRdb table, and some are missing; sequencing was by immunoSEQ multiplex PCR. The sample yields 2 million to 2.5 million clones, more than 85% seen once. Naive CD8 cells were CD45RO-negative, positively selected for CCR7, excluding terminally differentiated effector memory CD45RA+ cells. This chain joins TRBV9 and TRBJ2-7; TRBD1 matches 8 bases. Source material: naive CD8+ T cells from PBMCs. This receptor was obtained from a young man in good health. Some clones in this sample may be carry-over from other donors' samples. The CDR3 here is CASSVLGTGDHEQYF. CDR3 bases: TGTGCCAGCAGCGTATTGGGGACAGGTGACCACGAGCAGTACTTC. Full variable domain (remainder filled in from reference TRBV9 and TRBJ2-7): DSGVTQTPKHLITATGQRVTLRCSPRSGDLSVYWYQQSLDQGLQFLIQYYNGEERAKGNILERFSAQQFPDLHSELNLSSLELGDSALYFCASSVLGTGDHEQYFGPGTRLTVT.